The text below deals with one T cell receptor beta chain. Its binding antigen is unknown. No much larger clone is present one base from it, and per-base qualities are unavailable. The record originates from a study of T cells in Graves' hyperthyroidism and ophthalmopathy (dated by TCRdb to about 2019). Regarding the complete study: Peripheral blood was collected at initial diagnosis, before any treatment. A discovery cohort of roughly 96 patients, fewer than 50 with Graves' ophthalmopathy and 57 with stable Graves' hyperthyroidism, was used to find distinguishing TCR V-J signatures. Whether ophthalmopathy could be predicted prospectively was tested in an independent validation cohort made up of 18 to 20 hyperthyroidism patients plus 17 patients who later progressed to ophthalmopathy. For training and testing, the 100 or so patients in the discovery cohort were randomly divided in a 7:3 ratio. The study also compared thyroid tissue and blood T-cell repertoires from more than five Graves' hyperthyroidism patients. Following sampling, methimazole starting at 30 mg daily was given to hyperthyroidism patients, and high-dose intravenous methylprednisolone was given to ophthalmopathy patients. According to the paper, TCR Vbeta CDR3 sequencing was carried out on some 140 peripheral blood samples, which came from fewer than 50 ophthalmopathy, some 73 hyperthyroidism and approximately 17 progressor patients.

What the work shows at the level of the full study, not this receptor alone: Most expanded thyroid clonotypes (frequency above 0.001) were also found in blood, which suggests that blood repertoires may mirror thyroid immune responses. Sample size was not statistically predetermined, and investigators were not blinded to group allocation. In cross-validation, a model built on a 13 V-J signature told ophthalmopathy apart from stable hyperthyroidism with 85% to 90% sensitivity and about 81% specificity, and in testing the same model reached 80%/75%. In validation, the model predicted progression to ophthalmopathy with around 71% sensitivity and 72% to 85% specificity, a median of approximately 6.5 months before onset.

The TCR beta CDR3 regions were amplified from RNA transcripts. The first round of RT-PCR for the TCR CDR3 was performed with the HTBI primer set and the Qiagen OneStep RT-PCR kit. The libraries were constructed in a second round of multiplex PCR and then size-selected and purified. Libraries were sequenced paired-end with 100 bp reads on an Illumina HiSeq2000. Per the original workflow: Raw data were processed with SOAPnuke, discarding reads with adapters, uncalled bases, mean Phred below 15, or no exact constant-primer or identifier match. High-quality paired reads were merged with COPE v1.2.5, and unique nucleotide sequences were defined as clonotypes. Clonotypes were aligned to IMGT TRBV, TRBD and TRBJ reference segments using MiTCR v1.1. The analysis was restricted to V-J combinations with a frequency above 0.0001, which together covered approximately 99% of the repertoires. A TCS score was defined as the ratio of F50 (clonal expansion) to E x V (chaos), with BLOSUM62-based TCRdist applied between CDR3 peptides within each V-J. Welch's t-statistics and random forest reduced around 550 V-J features to 10 to 15, which were used in a naive Bayes classifier (R e1071). TCRdb trimmed public reads at Q25 via fastp, called clones via MiXCR and kept in-frame beta chains. Each CDR3 protein appears once, grouped with its most common genes and DNA. The V and J calls come from TCRdb's annotation, not from the publication. The sample table holds about 210,000 distinct CDR3 sequences, of which roughly 15% were seen once. Together, the top ten hold 50% of the sample.

A patient counted as having stable Graves' hyperthyroidism if no progression to ophthalmopathy occurred over 18 months of follow-up. Hyperthyroidism patients were aged 18 to 65 years and newly diagnosed, with disease duration of less than 2 months. Patients with uncontrolled infections, other autoimmune diseases, pregnancy or lactation were excluded. Clinical symptoms, serum thyroxine and TRAb, thyroid ultrasound, and orbital computed tomography formed the basis for the diagnoses. PBMCs were separated from over 9 ml of fresh peripheral blood using Ficoll-Paque density gradient centrifugation. Total RNA was extracted with Trizol reagent, and quality was checked on an Agilent 2100 Bioanalyzer. From the germline V gene, CDR1 is WSHSY and CDR2 is SAAADI. Spanning cysteine to phenylalanine, the CDR3 consists of 14 amino acids. The retained sequence is limited to the CDR3, 42 bases, with the frame set at the first base. After removal of 10 bases from V and 7 bases from J, the junction retains 12 bases not matched to a gene.

This sequence originates from a middle-aged man with Graves' hyperthyroidism. Sequenced: blood. Recombination linked TRBV10-2 to TRBJ2-1; a stretch of 8 junction bases matches TRBD2. The bases read TGCGCCACCTACAGCGGGAGTTTGAAAAATGAGCAGTTCTTC. It translates to CATYSGSLKNEQFF.